Following are 19 T cell receptor beta chains from one sample sequenced in a study of T cell changes during pregnancy in multiple sclerosis. Generated by immunoSEQ multiplex PCR, the TCRdb table keeps only in-frame clones and is missing some. The sample has tens of thousands of clones, 85% to 95% seen once. The source was peripheral blood, collected in the third trimester of pregnancy. The receptors were sampled from a female donor in good health, enrolled as a control in a pregnancy study.

The V call is TRBV6-1, the J call TRBJ2-1, with TRBD2 identical over 10 bases. The junction had 7 bases not matched to a gene; V was cut back by 5 bases and J by 6 bases. CDR1 MNHNS and CDR2 SASEGT come from the germline V gene. The length of the CDR3 is 15 residues. DNA for the CDR3: TGTGCCAGCAGTCCCAGCGGGAGGGCTGTCAATGAGCAGTTCTTC. Translated, it gives CASSPSGRAVNEQFF.

The genes are TRBV7-2 and TRBJ2-3; a possible D gene is TRBD2 (7 bases). This CDR3 spans 18 amino acids. Trimming pared 3 bases from V and 0 bases from J, leaving 19 bases between. Germline assignment: CDR1 SGHTA and CDR2 FQGNSA. CDR3: CASSFGGLGPSSTDTQYF. CDR3 DNA sequence: TGTGCCAGCAGCTTCGGGGGGCTTGGTCCCTCTAGCACAGATACGCAGTATTTT.

The chain combines TRBV2 with TRBJ2-5, with D unclear. The germline V gene has CDR1 SNHLY and CDR2 FYNNEI. V was shortened by 9 bases and J by 1 base, with 9 bases between the two germline ends. The CDR3 has 12 residues. The CDR3 DNA follows: TGTGCCAGTACATCCCCCCAAGAGACCCAGTACTTC. Translating it yields CASTSPQETQYF.

The chain employs TRBV28 and TRBJ2-5; 10 bases map to TRBD1. V was clipped by 10 bases and J by 4 bases; unmatched bases: 6. Germline V CDR1 and CDR2: MDHEN, SYDVKM. The CDR3 is 13 amino acids. CDR3 nucleotide sequence: TGTGCCACCACGACAGGGGGCGTAGAGACCCAGTACTTC. It yields the protein CATTTGGVETQYF.

The V call is TRBV30, the J call TRBJ2-1; a possible D gene is TRBD2 (5 bases). Germline-derived CDR1 and CDR2 are GTSNPN and SVGIG (reference sequence). The CDR3 runs 12 residues. The V and J ends lost 1 base and 10 bases respectively, with 11 bases between them. This CDR3 is CAWSEGRGEQFF. The CDR3, as DNA: TGTGCCTGGAGTGAAGGGAGAGGGGAGCAGTTCTTC.

The genes are TRBV19 and TRBJ2-7, with D possibly being TRBD1 (5 bases). The V gene's germline CDR1 is LNHDA and CDR2 SQIVND (reference sequence). The CDR3 totals 14 residues. V lost 5 bases, J lost 0 bases, and 11 bases lay in between. The CDR3 sequence: CASSSTGTSYEQYF. CDR3 DNA sequence: TGTGCCAGTAGTTCAACAGGTACCTCCTACGAGCAGTACTTC.

The chain recombines TRBV19 with TRBJ1-5; D unclear. The CDR3 contains 13 residues. Germline V CDR1 and CDR2: LNHDA, SQIVND (reference sequence). V was pared by 4 bases and J by 11 bases, with 15 bases between. The CDR3 reads CASSNGEAWAQHF. The CDR3 DNA reads TGTGCCAGTAGTAACGGCGAGGCCTGGGCCCAGCATTTT.

The rearrangement uses TRBV7-2 and TRBJ2-1; TRBD2 aligns across 9 bases. J lost 2 bases, V lost 3 bases, and 5 bases had no gene match. The CDR3 is 16 amino acids. Germline CDR1 SGHTA, CDR2 FQGNSA. For the CDR3, the DNA is TGTGCCAGCAGCTTGCAGACTAGCGGCCCCTACAATGAGCAGTTCTTC. Translated: CASSLQTSGPYNEQFF.

The count of this clone is one. The V gene is TRBV6-5, the J gene TRBJ2-5; TRBD2 might be the D (5 bases). Germline values: CDR1 MNHEY, CDR2 SVGAGI. V lost 6 bases, J lost 7 bases, and 15 bases lay in between. This CDR3 is 13 amino acids long. The CDR3 loop is CASSPLLVGTQYF. CDR3 nucleotides: TGTGCCAGCAGCCCTCTACTAGTGGGGACCCAGTACTTC.

This chain joins TRBV9 and TRBJ1-2; 12 bases match TRBD1. The CDR3 is 15 residues long. The trim removed 4 bases at V and 8 bases at J, leaving 9 bases unmatched. The germline V gene has CDR1 SGDLS and CDR2 YYNGEE. As DNA, the CDR3 is TGTGCCAGCAGCTCCGGGACAGGGGGCGCATGGGGCTACACCTTC. It is translated as CASSSGTGGAWGYTF. Full variable domain (missing parts from reference TRBV9 and TRBJ1-2): DSGVTQTPKHLITATGQRVTLRCSPRSGDLSVYWYQQSLDQGLQFLIQYYNGEERAKGNILERFSAQQFPDLHSELNLSSLELGDSALYFCASSSGTGGAWGYTFGSGTRLTVV.

The chain carries TRBV30 and TRBJ2-5; 9 nucleotides agree with TRBD1. The CDR3 length is 13 residues. J lost 5 bases, V lost 4 bases, and 5 bases had no gene match. Germline V gene data show CDR1 as GTSNPN and CDR2 as SVGIG (reference sequence). CDR3 nucleotide sequence: TGTGCCTGGACGGGACAGGGTACCGAGACCCAGTACTTC. Translating it yields CAWTGQGTETQYF.

The chain links TRBV19 to TRBJ2-7; 7 nucleotides agree with TRBD1. The CDR3 contains 14 residues. V dropped 4 bases and J dropped 3; count of bases not matched to a gene: 6. CDR1 and CDR2 from the germline V gene are LNHDA and SQIVND (reference sequence). CDR3 nucleotides: TGTGCCAGTAGTACCTACAGGGGTGGCTACGAGCAGTACTTC. Translation: CASSTYRGGYEQYF.

The rearrangement joins TRBV9 to TRBJ2-1; 7 bases line up with TRBD1. Trimming took 3 bases from V and 4 from J; bases not matched to a gene: 7. Germline CDR1 SGDLS, CDR2 YYNGEE. The CDR3 extends over 15 amino acids. The CDR3 is CASSGRQGSYNEQFF. The DNA for the CDR3 is TGTGCCAGCAGCGGCCGACAGGGCTCGTACAATGAGCAGTTCTTC.

The chain has TRBV7-8 and TRBJ2-3, with 11 bases that match TRBD2. Unmatched junction bases numbered 13, after V lost 9 bases and J lost 2 bases. The V gene's germline CDR1 is SGHVS and CDR2 FQNEAQ. The CDR3 contains 17 residues. CDR3 bases: TGTGCCAGTAGTCTAGGCCGACTAGCGGGAAACACAGATACGCAGTATTTT. It translates to CASSLGRLAGNTDTQYF.

The J gene is TRBJ2-7, the V gene TRBV7-8; tentatively, D is TRBD2 (6 bases). Germline loops: CDR1 SGHVS, CDR2 FQNEAQ. Trimming stripped 3 bases from V and 3 bases from J, with 12 bases between. The length of the CDR3 is 14 residues. CDR3 loop: CASSFGDLSYEQYF. The CDR3 bases are TGTGCCAGCAGCTTCGGGGACTTGAGCTACGAGCAGTACTTC.

This clone showed up just once. This rearrangement joins TRBV5-1 to TRBJ2-3, with a weak D call TRBD1 (6 bases). This CDR3 has 17 residues. V lost 4 bases and J 3 bases, leaving 21 bases between the germline ends. CDR1 and CDR2 (germline): SGHRS, YFSETQ. DNA of the CDR3: TGCGCCAGCAGCCCGAGGCCCACAGGGTCAGGGACAGATACGCAGTATTTT. This sequence encodes CASSPRPTGSGTDTQYF.

The gene calls are TRBV5-1 and TRBJ2-5; D remains unclear. V dropped 0 bases and J dropped 0 bases, with 15 bases sitting between them. Germline V lookup: CDR1 SGHRS, CDR2 YFSETQ. The CDR3 consists of 17 residues. This CDR3 reads CASSLGQGPRYQETQYF. For the CDR3, the DNA is TGCGCCAGCAGCTTGGGCCAAGGTCCGAGGTACCAAGAGACCCAGTACTTC.

The CDR3 sequence is CAIMGDSDGYTF. The CDR3 coding sequence is TGTGCCATCATGGGGGACAGCGATGGCTACACCTTC. The chain uses TRBV10-3 and TRBJ1-2, with 7 positions matching TRBD1. CDR3 length equals 12 residues. Germline loops: CDR1 ENHRY, CDR2 SYGVKD. Germline trimming cut 7 bases from V and 6 bases from J; bases unmatched to any gene: 5.

The chain carries TRBV4-1 and TRBJ1-1; tentative D call: TRBD1 (6 bases). This CDR3 region has 14 residues. V was trimmed by 1 base and J by 2 bases, leaving 8 bases between them. From germline, CDR1 is MGHRA and CDR2 YSYEKL. CDR3 bases: TGCGCCAGCAGCCAAGCAGGGGATAACACTGAAGCTTTCTTT. Encoded protein: CASSQAGDNTEAFF.